Below, one TCR beta chain is given with its context. No antigen is known for it. TCRdb's table, derived via immunoSEQ multiplex PCR, lists solely in-frame clones and lacks some. The sample lists roughly 150,000 clones; around 90% were seen once. The CDR3 consists of 13 residues. Germline V gene data show CDR1 as SGHVS and CDR2 as FQNEAQ. Losses at the gene ends were 1 base for V and 7 bases for J; bases not matched to a gene: 3. The sample belongs to a study of T cell responses to AZD1222 COVID-19 vaccine. Findings and limits, study-wide: Repertoire sampling happened only post peak T cell response. The number of AZD1222 recipients seropositive at baseline was only 6 or 7.

V gene TRBV7-8 combines with J gene TRBJ1-1; 7 nucleotides agree with TRBD1. The sample here was peripheral blood, taken on day 0 of AZD1222 vaccination. The clonotype originates from an adult in good health. The CDR3 sequence is CASSLETGVEAFF. DNA for the CDR3: TGTGCCAGCAGCTTAGAAACAGGGGTTGAAGCTTTCTTT.